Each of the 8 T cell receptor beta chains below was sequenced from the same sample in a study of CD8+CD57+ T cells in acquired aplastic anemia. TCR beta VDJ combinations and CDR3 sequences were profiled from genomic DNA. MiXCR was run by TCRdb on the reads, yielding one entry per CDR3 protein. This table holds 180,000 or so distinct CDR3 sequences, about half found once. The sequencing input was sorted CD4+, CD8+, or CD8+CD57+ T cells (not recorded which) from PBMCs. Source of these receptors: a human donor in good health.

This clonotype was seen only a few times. CDR3: CASRRGTSGSLKTQYF. CDR3 DNA sequence: TGTGCCAGCAGGCGAGGGACTAGCGGGAGTTTGAAGACCCAGTACTTC. The gene calls are TRBV28 and TRBJ2-5; TRBD2 agrees at 14 bases. The length of the CDR3 is 16 residues. V shed 6 bases and J 6 bases; nucleotides not matched to a gene: 9. Germline loops: CDR1 MDHEN, CDR2 SYDVKM. Supplemented by reference TRBV28 and TRBJ2-5, the full variable domain reads DVKVTQSSRYLVKRTGEKVFLECVQDMDHENMFWYRQDPGLGLRLIYFSYDVKMKEKGDIPEGYSVSREKKERFSLILESASTNQTSMYLCASRRGTSGSLKTQYFGPGTRLLVL.

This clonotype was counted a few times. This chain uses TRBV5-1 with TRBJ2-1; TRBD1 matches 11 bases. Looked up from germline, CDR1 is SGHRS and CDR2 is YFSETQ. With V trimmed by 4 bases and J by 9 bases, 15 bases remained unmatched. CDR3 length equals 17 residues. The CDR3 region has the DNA TGCGCCAGCAGCGCGACTCCTCCGGGACAGGGGGGTCTTGAGCAGTTCTTC. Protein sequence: CASSATPPGQGGLEQFF. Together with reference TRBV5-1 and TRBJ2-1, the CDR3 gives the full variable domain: KAGVTQTPRYLIKTRGQQVTLSCSPISGHRSVSWYQQTPGQGLQFLFEYFSETQRNKGNFPGRFSGRQFSNSRSEMNVSTLELGDSALYLCASSATPPGQGGLEQFFGPGTRLTVL.

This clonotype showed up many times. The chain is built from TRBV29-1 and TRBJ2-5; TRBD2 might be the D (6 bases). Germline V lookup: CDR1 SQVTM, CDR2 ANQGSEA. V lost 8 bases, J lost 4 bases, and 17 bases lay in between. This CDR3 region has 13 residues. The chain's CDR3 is CSLGTGGTETQYF. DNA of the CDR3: TGCAGCCTCGGGACGGGCGGGACAGAGACCCAGTACTTC.

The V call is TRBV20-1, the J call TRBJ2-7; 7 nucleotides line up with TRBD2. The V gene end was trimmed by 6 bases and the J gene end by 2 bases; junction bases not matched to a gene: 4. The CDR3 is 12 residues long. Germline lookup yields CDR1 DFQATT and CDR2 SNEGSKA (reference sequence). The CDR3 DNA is TGCAGTGCGTCGGGAGGTCCCTACGAGCAGTACTTC. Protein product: CSASGGPYEQYF.

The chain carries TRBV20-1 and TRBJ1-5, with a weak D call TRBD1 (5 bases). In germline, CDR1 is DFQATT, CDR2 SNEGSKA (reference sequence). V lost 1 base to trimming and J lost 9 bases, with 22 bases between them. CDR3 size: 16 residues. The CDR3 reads CSARVRGRVNLWPQHF. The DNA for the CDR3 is TGCAGTGCTAGAGTGAGGGGCAGGGTAAATCTGTGGCCCCAGCATTTT.

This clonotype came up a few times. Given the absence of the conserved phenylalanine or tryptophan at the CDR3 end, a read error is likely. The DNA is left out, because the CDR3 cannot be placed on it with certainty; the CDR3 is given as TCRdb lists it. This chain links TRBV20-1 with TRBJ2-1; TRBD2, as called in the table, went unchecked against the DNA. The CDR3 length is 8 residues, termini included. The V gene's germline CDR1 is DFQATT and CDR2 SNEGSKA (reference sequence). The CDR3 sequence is CSAFEPKR.

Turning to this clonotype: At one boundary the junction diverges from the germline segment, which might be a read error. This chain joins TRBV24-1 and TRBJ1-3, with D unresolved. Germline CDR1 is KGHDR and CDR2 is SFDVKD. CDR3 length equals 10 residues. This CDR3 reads CAIRWNSIYF. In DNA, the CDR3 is TGTGCCATACGTTGGAACTCCATATATTTC.

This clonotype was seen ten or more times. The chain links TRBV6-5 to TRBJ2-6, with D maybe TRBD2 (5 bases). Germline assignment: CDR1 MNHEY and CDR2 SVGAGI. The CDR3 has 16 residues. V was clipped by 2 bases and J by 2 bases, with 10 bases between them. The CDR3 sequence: CASSYATGTGANVLTF. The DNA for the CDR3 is TGTGCCAGCAGTTACGCCACGGGGACTGGGGCCAACGTCCTGACTTTC.